The rows below give T cell receptor beta chains drawn from one sample of a study of blood T cells in healthy people across ages. TCRdb fed the 5' RACE reads into MiXCR, producing one record per CDR3 protein. The data hold some 930,000 distinct CDR3 sequences, with just under 30% observed a single time. The sample also formed part of further work on T cells of mothers and their children.

Sequenced input: blood. The receptors come from a woman in her 40s in good health. Both conserved end residues are part of each CDR3. A D gene is named only where the DNA matches it firmly. Rows may omit the clone size; those that give it use once, few, many or a size class.

j_gene: TRBJ2-7; abundance: few; d_gene: TRBD2; v_gene: TRBV5-1; CDR3aa: CASSPRASGDSYEQYF; CDR3nt: TGCGCCAGCAGCCCGAGGGCTAGCGGGGACTCCTACGAGCAGTACTTC
j_gene: TRBJ1-1; abundance: few; d_gene: NA; v_gene: TRBV5-1; CDR3aa: CASSLEVRGSEAFF; CDR3nt: TGCGCCAGCAGCTTGGAGGTTCGGGGGAGCGAAGCTTTCTTT
j_gene: TRBJ1-1; abundance: few; d_gene: NA; v_gene: TRBV12-3/TRBV12-4; CDR3aa: CASRMTGNTEAFF; CDR3nt: TGTGCCAGCAGGATGACAGGGAACACTGAAGCTTTCTTT
j_gene: TRBJ2-7; abundance: NA; d_gene: NA; v_gene: TRBV4-2; CDR3aa: CASSPGGLLLYEQYF; CDR3nt: TGTGCCAGCAGCCCCGGGGGGCTCCTTCTCTACGAGCAGTACTTC
j_gene: TRBJ2-1; abundance: NA; d_gene: NA; v_gene: TRBV28; CDR3aa: CASSLERPYNEQFF; CDR3nt: TGTGCCAGCAGCCTAGAACGACCATACAATGAGCAGTTCTTC
j_gene: TRBJ1-5; abundance: NA; d_gene: TRBD1; v_gene: TRBV24-1; CDR3aa: CATSGTGYGQPQHF; CDR3nt: TGTGCCACCAGTGGGACAGGGTATGGTCAGCCCCAGCATTTT
j_gene: TRBJ1-2; abundance: few; d_gene: TRBD1; v_gene: TRBV3-1; CDR3aa: CASSQGQGPYGYTF; CDR3nt: TGTGCCAGCAGCCAAGGACAGGGACCCTATGGCTACACCTTC
j_gene: TRBJ2-2; abundance: NA; d_gene: NA; v_gene: TRBV5-1; CDR3aa: CASSLVGIGTGELFF; CDR3nt: TGCGCCAGCAGCTTGGTGGGGATTGGCACCGGGGAGCTGTTTTTT
j_gene: TRBJ2-5; abundance: NA; d_gene: NA; v_gene: TRBV20-1; CDR3aa: CSAYRDPQETQYF; CDR3nt: TGCAGTGCTTACAGGGACCCCCAAGAGACCCAGTACTTC
j_gene: TRBJ2-5; abundance: many; d_gene: NA; v_gene: TRBV7-2; CDR3aa: CASTVIQGRSPETQYF; CDR3nt: TGTGCCAGCACCGTTATACAGGGCCGGTCTCCAGAGACCCAGTACTTC
j_gene: TRBJ2-3; abundance: few; d_gene: NA; v_gene: TRBV5-1; CDR3aa: CASSDPSGTDTQYF; CDR3nt: TGCGCCAGCAGCGACCCTTCGGGCACAGATACGCAGTATTTT
j_gene: TRBJ2-5; abundance: many; d_gene: NA; v_gene: TRBV11-2; CDR3aa: CASSFPGAEIQYF; CDR3nt: TGTGCCAGCAGCTTCCCCGGGGCGGAGATCCAGTACTTC
j_gene: TRBJ2-2; abundance: NA; d_gene: NA; v_gene: TRBV15; CDR3aa: CATSRDRSAVTGELFF; CDR3nt: TGTGCCACCAGCAGAGATCGGTCGGCAGTCACCGGGGAGCTGTTTTTT
j_gene: TRBJ2-7; abundance: few; d_gene: NA; v_gene: TRBV27; CDR3aa: CASSFGGLGIYEQYF; CDR3nt: TGTGCCAGCAGTTTTGGGGGGCTAGGAATCTACGAGCAGTACTTC